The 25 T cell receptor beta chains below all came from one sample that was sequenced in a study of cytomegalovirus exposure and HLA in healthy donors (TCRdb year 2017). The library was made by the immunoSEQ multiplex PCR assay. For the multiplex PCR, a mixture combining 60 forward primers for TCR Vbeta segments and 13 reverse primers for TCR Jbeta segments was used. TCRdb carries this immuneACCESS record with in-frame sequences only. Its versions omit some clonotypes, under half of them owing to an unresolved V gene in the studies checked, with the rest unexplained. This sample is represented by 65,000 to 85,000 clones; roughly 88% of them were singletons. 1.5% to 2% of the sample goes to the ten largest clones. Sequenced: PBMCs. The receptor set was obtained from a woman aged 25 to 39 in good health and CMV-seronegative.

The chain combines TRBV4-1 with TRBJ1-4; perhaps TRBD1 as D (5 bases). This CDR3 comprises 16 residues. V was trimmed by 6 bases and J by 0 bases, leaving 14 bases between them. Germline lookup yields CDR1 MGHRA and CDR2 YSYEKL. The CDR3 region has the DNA TGCGCCAGCAGTCGCGCAGGGAGGTCAACTAATGAAAAACTGTTTTTT. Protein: CASSRAGRSTNEKLFF.

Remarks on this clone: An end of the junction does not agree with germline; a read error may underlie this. As DNA, the CDR3 is TGTTCCAGCAGCCACGGGAGCCTCACAGATACGCAGTATTTT. This gives the protein CSSSHGSLTDTQYF. The V call is TRBV7-9, the J call TRBJ2-3, with D tentatively TRBD2 (6 bases). This CDR3 is built from 14 residues. The V gene's germline CDR1 is SEHNR and CDR2 FQNEAQ (reference sequence).

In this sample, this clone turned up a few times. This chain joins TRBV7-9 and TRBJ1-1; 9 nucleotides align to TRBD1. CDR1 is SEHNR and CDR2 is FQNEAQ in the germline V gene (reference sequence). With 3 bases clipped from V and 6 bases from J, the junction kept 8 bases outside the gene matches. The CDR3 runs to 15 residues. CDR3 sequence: CASSFPGQGMAEAFF. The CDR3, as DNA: TGTGCCAGCAGCTTCCCGGGACAGGGAATGGCTGAAGCTTTCTTT. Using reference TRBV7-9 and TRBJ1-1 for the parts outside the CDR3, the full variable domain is DTGVSQNPRHKITKRGQNVTFRCDPISEHNRLYWYRQTLGQGPEFLTYFQNEAQLEKSRLLSDRFSAERPKGSFSTLEIQRTEQGDSAMYLCASSFPGQGMAEAFFGQGTRLTVV.

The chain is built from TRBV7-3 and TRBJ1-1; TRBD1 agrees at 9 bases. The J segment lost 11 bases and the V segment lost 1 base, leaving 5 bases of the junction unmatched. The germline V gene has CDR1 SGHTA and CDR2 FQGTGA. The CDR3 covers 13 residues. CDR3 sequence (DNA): TGTGCCAGCAGCTTAAGCGGGACAGGGCTGGCTTTCTTT. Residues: CASSLSGTGLAFF.

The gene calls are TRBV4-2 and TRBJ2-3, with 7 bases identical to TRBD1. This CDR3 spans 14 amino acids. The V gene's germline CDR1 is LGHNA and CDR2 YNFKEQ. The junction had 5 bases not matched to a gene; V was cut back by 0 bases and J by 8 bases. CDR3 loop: CASSQDGAGGTQYF. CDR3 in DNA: TGTGCCAGCAGCCAAGATGGGGCAGGGGGTACGCAGTATTTT.

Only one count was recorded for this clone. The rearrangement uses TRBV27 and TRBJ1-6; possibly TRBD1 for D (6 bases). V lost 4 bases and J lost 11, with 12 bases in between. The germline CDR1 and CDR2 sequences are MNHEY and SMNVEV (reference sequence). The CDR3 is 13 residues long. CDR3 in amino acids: CASSSDRSPPLHF. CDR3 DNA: TGTGCCAGCAGTTCCGACAGGAGTCCACCCCTCCACTTT.

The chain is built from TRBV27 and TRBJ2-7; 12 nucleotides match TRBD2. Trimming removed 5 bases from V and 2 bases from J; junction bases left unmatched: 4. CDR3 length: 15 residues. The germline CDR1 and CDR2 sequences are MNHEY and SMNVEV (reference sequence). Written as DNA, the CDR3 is TGTGCCAGCAGTCCGGGACTAGCGGGCACCTACGAGCAGTACTTC. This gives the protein CASSPGLAGTYEQYF.

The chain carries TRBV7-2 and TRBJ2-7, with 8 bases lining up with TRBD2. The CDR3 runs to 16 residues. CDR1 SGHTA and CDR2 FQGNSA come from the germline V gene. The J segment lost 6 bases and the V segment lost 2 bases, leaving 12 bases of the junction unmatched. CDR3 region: CASSLRGTGTRAEQYF. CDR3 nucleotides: TGTGCCAGCAGCTTAAGGGGTACCGGGACTAGGGCCGAGCAGTACTTC. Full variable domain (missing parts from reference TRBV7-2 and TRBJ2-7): GAGVSQSPSNKVTEKGKDVELRCDPISGHTALYWYRQSLGQGLEFLIYFQGNSAPDKSGLPSDRFSAERTGGSVSTLTIQRTQQEDSAVYLCASSLRGTGTRAEQYFGPGTRLTVT.

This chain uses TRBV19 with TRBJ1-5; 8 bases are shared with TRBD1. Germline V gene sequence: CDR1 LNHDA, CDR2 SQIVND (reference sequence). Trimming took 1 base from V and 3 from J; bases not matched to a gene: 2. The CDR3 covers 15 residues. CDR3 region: CASSIGQGANQPQHF. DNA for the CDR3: TGTGCCAGTAGTATAGGGCAGGGGGCCAATCAGCCCCAGCATTTT.

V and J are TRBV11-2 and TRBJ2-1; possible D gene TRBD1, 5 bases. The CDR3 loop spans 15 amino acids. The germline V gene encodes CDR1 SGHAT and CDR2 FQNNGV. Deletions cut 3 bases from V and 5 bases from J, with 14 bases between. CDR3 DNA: TGTGCCAGCAGCTTGGTTAGAGACAGCCACAATGAGCAGTTCTTC. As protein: CASSLVRDSHNEQFF.

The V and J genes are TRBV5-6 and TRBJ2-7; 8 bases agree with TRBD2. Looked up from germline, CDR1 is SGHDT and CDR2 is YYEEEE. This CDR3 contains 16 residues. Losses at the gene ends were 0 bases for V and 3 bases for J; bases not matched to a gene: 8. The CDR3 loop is CASSLDWGGRRYEQYF. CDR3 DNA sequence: TGTGCCAGCAGCTTGGATTGGGGCGGGAGGCGCTACGAGCAGTACTTC.

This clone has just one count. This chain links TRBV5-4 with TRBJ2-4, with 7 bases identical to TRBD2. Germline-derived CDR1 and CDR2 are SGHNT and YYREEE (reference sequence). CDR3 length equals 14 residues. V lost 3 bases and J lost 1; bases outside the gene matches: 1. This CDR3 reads CASSYGGAKNIQYF. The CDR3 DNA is TGTGCCAGCAGCTACGGGGGGGCCAAAAACATTCAGTACTTC. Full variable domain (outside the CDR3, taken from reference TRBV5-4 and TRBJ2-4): ETGVTQSPTHLIKTRGQQVTLRCSSQSGHNTVSWYQQALGQGPQFIFQYYREEENGRGNFPPRFSGLQFPNYSSELNVNALELDDSALYLCASSYGGAKNIQYFGAGTRLSVL.

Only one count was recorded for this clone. The CDR3 loop is CASSLVSGSKNNEQFF. Here the CDR3 DNA reads TGTGCCAGCAGTTTAGTTAGCGGGAGCAAAAACAATGAGCAGTTCTTC. The J gene is TRBJ2-1, the V gene TRBV27; TRBD2 aligns across 9 bases. J gave up 5 bases and V 2 bases, and 7 bases lay outside the gene matches. The germline V gene has CDR1 MNHEY and CDR2 SMNVEV (reference sequence). CDR3 size: 16 residues.

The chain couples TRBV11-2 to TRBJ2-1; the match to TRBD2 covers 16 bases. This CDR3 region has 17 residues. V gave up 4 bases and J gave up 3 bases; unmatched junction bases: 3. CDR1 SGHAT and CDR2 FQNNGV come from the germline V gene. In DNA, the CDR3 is TGTGCCAGCAGCTCGGGACTAGCGGGAGGGCTCTACAATGAGCAGTTCTTC. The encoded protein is CASSSGLAGGLYNEQFF. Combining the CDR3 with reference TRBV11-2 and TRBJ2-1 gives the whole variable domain EAGVAQSPRYKIIEKRQSVAFWCNPISGHATLYWYQQILGQGPKLLIQFQNNGVVDDSQLPKDRFSAERLKGVDSTLKIQPAKLEDSAVYLCASSSGLAGGLYNEQFFGPGTRLTVL.

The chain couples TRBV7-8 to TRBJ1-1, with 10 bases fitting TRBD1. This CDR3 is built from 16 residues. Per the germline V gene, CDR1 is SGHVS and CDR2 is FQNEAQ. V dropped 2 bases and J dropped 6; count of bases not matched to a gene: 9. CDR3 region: CASSLSPGTGDAEAFF. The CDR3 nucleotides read TGTGCCAGCAGCTTAAGCCCCGGGACAGGGGACGCTGAAGCTTTCTTT.

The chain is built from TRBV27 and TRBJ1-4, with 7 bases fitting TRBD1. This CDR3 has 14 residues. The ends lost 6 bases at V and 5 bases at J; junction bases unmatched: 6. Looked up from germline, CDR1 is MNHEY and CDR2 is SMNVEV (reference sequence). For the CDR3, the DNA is TGTGCCAGCAGGCCGGGACAGTGGAATGAAAAACTGTTTTTT. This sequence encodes CASRPGQWNEKLFF.

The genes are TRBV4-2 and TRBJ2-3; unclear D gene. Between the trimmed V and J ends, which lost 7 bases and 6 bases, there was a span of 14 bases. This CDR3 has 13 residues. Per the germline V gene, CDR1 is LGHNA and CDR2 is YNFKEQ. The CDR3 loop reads CASTPRSGDTQYF. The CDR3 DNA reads TGTGCCAGCACTCCGCGGAGTGGTGATACGCAGTATTTT.

The CDR3 spells CASSSGQGTYEQYF. The CDR3 DNA reads TGTGCCAGCAGCTCAGGACAGGGGACCTACGAGCAGTACTTC. The chain combines TRBV7-6 with TRBJ2-7; 9 nucleotides agree with TRBD1. The germline V gene encodes CDR1 SGHVS and CDR2 FNYEAQ. The J segment lost 2 bases and the V segment lost 4 bases, leaving 3 bases of the junction unmatched. This CDR3 is built from 14 residues.

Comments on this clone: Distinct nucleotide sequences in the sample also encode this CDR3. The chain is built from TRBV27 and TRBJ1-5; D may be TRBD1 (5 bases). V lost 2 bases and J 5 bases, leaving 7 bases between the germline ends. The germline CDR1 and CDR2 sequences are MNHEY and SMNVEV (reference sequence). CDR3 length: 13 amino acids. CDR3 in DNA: TGTGCCAGCAGTTTAACAGGTGATCAGCCCCAGCATTTT. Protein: CASSLTGDQPQHF.

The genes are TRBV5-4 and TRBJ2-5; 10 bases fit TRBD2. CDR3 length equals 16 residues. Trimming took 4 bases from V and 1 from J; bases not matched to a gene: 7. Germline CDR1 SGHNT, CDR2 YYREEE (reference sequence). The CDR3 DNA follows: TGTGCCAGCAGCCCGGGTAGGACTAGCGGCCAAGAGACCCAGTACTTC. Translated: CASSPGRTSGQETQYF.

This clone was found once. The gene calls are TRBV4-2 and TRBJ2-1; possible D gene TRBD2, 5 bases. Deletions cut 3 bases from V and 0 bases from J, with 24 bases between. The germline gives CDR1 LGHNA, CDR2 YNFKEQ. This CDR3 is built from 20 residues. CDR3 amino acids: CASSHPIGSERLSSYNEQFF. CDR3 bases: TGTGCCAGCAGCCATCCCATTGGTAGCGAGCGACTCAGCTCCTACAATGAGCAGTTCTTC.

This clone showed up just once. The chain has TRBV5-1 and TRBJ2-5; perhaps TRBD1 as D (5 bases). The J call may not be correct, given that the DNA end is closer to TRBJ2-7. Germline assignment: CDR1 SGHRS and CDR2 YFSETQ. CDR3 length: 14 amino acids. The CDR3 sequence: CASSLEGRALEQYF. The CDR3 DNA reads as TGCGCCAGCAGCTTGGAGGGCAGGGCCCTCGAGCAGTACTTC.

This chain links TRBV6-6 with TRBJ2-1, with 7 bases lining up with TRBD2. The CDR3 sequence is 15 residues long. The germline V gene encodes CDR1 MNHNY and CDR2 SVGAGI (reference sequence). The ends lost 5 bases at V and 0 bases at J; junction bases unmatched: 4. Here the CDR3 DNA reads TGTGCCAGCAGTCCACTAGCGAGCTCCTACAATGAGCAGTTCTTC. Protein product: CASSPLASSYNEQFF.

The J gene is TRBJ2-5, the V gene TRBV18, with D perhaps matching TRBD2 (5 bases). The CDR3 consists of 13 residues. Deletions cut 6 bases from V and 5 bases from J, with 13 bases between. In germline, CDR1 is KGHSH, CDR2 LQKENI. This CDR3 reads CASSPRGLETQYF. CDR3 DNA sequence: TGTGCCAGCTCCCCCCGGGGTTTGGAGACCCAGTACTTC.

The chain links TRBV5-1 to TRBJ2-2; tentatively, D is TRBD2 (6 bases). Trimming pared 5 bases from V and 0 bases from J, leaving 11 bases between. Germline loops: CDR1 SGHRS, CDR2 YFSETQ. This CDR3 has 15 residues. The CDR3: CASSPGTANTGELFF. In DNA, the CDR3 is TGCGCCAGCAGTCCCGGGACTGCGAACACCGGGGAGCTGTTTTTT.